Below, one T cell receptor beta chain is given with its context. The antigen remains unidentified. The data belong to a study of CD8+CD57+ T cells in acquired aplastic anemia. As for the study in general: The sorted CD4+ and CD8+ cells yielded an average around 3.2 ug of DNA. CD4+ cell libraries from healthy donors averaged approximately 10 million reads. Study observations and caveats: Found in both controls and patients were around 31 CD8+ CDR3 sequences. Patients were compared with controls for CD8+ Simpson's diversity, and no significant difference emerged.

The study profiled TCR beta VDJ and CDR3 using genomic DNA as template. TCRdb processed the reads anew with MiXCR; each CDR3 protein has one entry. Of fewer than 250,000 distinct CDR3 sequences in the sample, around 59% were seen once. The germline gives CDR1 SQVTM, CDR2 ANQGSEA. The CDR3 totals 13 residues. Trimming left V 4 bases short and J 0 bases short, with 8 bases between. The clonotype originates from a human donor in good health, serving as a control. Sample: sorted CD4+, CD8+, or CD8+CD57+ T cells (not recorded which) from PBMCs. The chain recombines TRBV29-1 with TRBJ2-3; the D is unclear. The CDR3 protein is CSVVKASTDTQYF. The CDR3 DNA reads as TGCAGCGTTGTAAAGGCGAGCACAGATACGCAGTATTTT.